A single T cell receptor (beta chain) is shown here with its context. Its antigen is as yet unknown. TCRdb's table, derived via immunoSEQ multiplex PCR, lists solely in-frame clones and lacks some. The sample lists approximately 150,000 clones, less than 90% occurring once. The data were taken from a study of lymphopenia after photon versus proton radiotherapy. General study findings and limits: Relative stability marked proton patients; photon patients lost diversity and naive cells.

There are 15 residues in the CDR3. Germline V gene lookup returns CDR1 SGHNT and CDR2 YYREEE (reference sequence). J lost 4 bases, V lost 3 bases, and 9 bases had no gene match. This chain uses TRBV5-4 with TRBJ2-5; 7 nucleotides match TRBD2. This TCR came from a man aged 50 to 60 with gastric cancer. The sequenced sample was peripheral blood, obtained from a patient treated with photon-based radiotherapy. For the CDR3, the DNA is TGTGCCAGCAGCTCCGCCTCGACTAGCAGAGAGACCCAGTACTTC. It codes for CASSSASTSRETQYF.